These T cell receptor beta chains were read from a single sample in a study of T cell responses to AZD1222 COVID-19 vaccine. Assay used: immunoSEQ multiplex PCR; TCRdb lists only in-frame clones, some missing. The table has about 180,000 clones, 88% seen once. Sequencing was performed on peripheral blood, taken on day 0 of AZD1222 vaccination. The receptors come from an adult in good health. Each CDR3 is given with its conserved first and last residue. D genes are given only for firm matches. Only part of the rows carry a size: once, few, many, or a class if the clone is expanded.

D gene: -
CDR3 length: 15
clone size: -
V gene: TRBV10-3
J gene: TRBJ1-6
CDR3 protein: CATRGGLSYNSPLHF
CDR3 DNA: TGTGCCACGCGAGGGGGGCTCTCCTATAATTCACCCCTCCACTTT

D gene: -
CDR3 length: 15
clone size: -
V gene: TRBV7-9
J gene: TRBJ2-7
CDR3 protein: CASTISLGEYYEQYF
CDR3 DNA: TGTGCCAGCACCATCAGCTTGGGGGAGTACTACGAGCAGTACTTC

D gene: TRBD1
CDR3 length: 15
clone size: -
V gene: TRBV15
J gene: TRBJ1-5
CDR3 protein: CATSRDRASNQPQHF
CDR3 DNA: TGTGCCACCAGCAGGGACAGGGCTAGCAATCAGCCCCAGCATTTT

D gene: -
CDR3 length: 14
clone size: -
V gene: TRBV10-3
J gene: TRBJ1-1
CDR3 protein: CAISEFGGSTEAFF
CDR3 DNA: TGTGCCATCAGTGAGTTCGGGGGAAGCACTGAAGCTTTCTTT

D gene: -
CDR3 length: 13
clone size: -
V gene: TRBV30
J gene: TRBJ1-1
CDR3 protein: CASDGFMNTEAFF
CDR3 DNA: TGTGCCTCGGACGGATTTATGAACACTGAAGCTTTCTTT

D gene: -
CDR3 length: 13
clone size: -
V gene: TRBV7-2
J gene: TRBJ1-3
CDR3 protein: CASIRGDGNTIYF
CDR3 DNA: TGTGCCAGCATTCGGGGGGACGGAAACACCATATATTTT

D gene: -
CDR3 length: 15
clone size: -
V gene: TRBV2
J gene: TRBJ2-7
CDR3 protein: CASLLLGTQPYEQYF
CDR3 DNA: TGTGCCAGCTTATTATTAGGGACGCAGCCCTACGAGCAGTACTTC

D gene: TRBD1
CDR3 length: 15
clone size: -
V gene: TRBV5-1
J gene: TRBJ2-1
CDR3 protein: CASSPQGVFYNEQFF
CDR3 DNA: TGCGCCAGCAGTCCACAGGGGGTATTCTACAATGAGCAGTTCTTC

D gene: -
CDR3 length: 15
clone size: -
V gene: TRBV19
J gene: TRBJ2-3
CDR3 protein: CASSFRGVRTDTQYF
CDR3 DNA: TGTGCCAGTAGTTTTAGGGGGGTCCGGACAGATACGCAGTATTTT

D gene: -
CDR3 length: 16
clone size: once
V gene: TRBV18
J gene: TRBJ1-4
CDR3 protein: CASSPLTGFKGEKLFF
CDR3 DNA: TGTGCCAGCTCACCACTTACCGGGTTCAAGGGGGAAAAACTGTTTTTT

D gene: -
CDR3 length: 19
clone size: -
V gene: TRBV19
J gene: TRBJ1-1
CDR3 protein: CASSIGPTRPTGGNTEAFF
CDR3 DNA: TGTGCCAGTAGTATAGGGCCGACACGCCCTACGGGGGGAAACACTGAAGCTTTCTTT

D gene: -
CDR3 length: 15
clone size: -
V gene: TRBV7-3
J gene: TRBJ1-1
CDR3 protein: CASSPRGRQNTEAFF
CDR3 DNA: TGTGCCAGCAGCCCCAGGGGTCGACAGAACACTGAAGCTTTCTTT

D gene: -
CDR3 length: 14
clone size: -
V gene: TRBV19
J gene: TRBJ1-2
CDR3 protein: CASSPTGTNYGYTF
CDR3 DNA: TGTGCCAGTAGTCCCACAGGGACGAACTATGGCTACACCTTC

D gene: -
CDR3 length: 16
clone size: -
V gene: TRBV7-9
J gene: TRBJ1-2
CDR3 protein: CASSLGDGRSNYGYTF
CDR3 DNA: TGTGCCAGCAGCTTAGGCGACGGGCGATCTAACTATGGCTACACCTTC

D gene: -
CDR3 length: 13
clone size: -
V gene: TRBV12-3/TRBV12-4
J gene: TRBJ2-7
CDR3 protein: CASSSKSGDEQYF
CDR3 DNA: TGTGCCAGCAGTTCGAAATCCGGGGACGAGCAGTACTTC

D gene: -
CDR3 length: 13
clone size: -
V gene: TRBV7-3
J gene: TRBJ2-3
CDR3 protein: CASSLGLTDTQYF
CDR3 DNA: TGTGCCAGCAGCTTAGGACTCACAGATACGCAGTATTTT

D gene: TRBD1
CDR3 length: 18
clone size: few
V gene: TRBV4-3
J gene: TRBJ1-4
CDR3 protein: CASSQDPDRGDTNEKLFF
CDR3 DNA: TGCGCCAGCAGCCAAGATCCAGACAGGGGCGATACTAATGAAAAACTGTTTTTT

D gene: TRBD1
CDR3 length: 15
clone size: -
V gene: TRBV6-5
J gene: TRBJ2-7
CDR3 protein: CASSYSRDRVYEQYF
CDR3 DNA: TGTGCCAGCAGTTACTCGAGGGACAGAGTCTACGAGCAGTACTTC

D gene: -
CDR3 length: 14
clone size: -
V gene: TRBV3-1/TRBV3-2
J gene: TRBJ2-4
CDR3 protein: CASSQVGGKNIQYF
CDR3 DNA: TGTGCCAGCAGCCAGGTCGGGGGAAAAAACATTCAGTACTTC

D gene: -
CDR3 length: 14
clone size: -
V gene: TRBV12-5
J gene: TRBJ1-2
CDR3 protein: CASGPLAGGGGYTF
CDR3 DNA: TGTGCTAGTGGTCCTTTGGCCGGGGGTGGTGGCTACACCTTC

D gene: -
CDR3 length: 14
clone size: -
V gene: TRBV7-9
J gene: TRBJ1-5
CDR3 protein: CASSSERMAQPQHF
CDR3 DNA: TGTGCCAGCAGCTCCGAGCGTATGGCTCAGCCCCAGCATTTT

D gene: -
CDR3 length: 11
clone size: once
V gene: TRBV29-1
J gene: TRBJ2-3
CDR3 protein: CSVLVTDTQYF
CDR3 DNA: TGCAGCGTGTTAGTCACAGATACGCAGTATTTT

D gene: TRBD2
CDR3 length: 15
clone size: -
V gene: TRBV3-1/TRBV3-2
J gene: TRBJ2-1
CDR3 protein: CASSQVSSGYNEQFF
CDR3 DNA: TGTGCCAGCAGCCAAGTGTCTAGCGGGTACAATGAGCAGTTCTTC

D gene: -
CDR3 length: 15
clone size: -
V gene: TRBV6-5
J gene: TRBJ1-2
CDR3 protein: CASRTGGVSRYGYTF
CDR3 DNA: TGTGCCAGCAGAACCGGGGGGGTTTCTCGCTATGGCTACACCTTC

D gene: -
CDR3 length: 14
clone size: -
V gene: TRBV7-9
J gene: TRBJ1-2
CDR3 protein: CASSEQSPSYGYTF
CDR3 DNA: TGTGCCAGCAGCGAACAGTCCCCATCCTATGGCTACACCTTC

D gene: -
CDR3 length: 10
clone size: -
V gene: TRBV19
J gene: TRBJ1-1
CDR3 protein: CASRDTEAFF
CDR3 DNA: TGTGCCAGTAGGGACACTGAAGCTTTCTTT

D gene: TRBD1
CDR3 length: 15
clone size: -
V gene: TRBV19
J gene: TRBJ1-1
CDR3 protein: CASSTPDRGYAEAFF
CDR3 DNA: TGTGCCAGTAGTACCCCAGACAGGGGCTACGCTGAAGCTTTCTTT

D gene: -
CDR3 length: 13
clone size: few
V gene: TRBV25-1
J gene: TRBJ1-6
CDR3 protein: CASSPGNPSALHF
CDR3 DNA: TGTGCCAGCAGCCCCGGGAACCCTTCAGCCCTCCACTTT